The text below deals with one T cell receptor (beta chain). Antigen specificity is unknown. This sample was taken from a study of naive and memory T cell subsets. Between the trimmed V and J ends, which lost 2 bases and 4 bases, there was a span of 15 bases. Germline lookup yields CDR1 LNHDA and CDR2 SQIVND (reference sequence). This CDR3 has 16 amino acids. General study findings and limits: Especially in CD8 cells, naive repertoires contained a few larger clonotypes, possibly CD45RA-re-expressing memory cells. In naive cells, over 85% of TCR sequences were seen only once.

An equimolar mix of two oligonucleotides served as the beta constant-region primer for TRBC1 and TRBC2. Ligated cDNA was amplified by four rounds of PCR with nested alpha and beta constant-region primers and SP2. The cDNA 3' end received a ligated single-stranded oligonucleotide carrying the SP2 primer and a 12-nucleotide UMI. A single record per CDR3 protein comes from TCRdb applying MiXCR to the UMI-ligation and nested PCR reads. The sample holds over 110,000 distinct CDR3 sequences; approximately 20% are singletons and the top ten take around 0.63%. CD4 T cells were positively selected, then CD8 T cells from the CD4-negative fraction. Cells stained for CD3, CD4, CD8, CD45RA and CD27 were sorted into four subsets.

This sequence joins TRBV19 and TRBJ2-1, with TRBD2 as a possible D gene (5 bases). Sequencing was done on a sample of naive CD8+ T cells from blood. This clonotype originated in a human donor in good health. CDR3 residues: CASSIYPGSQYNEQFF. The CDR3 DNA is TGTGCCAGTAGTATATATCCGGGGTCCCAATACAATGAGCAGTTCTTC.